This TCR beta chain was retrieved from a study of blood T cell repertoires in COVID-19. In the study overall: From the United States, Italy and Spain came samples of acute and convalescent COVID-19. Nucleic acid was either cDNA or gDNA, and it came from T cells, B-cell-depleted T cells, or PBMCs.

Followed over time, Seattle patients had been enrolled while infection was active. This table comes from immunoSEQ multiplex PCR, and its TCRdb copy is limited to in-frame clones, with some not included. There are 200,000 to 250,000 clones in the sample; more than 80% occur only once, and roughly 7.8% lies in the top ten. Germline V gene lookup returns CDR1 DFQATT and CDR2 SNEGSKA (reference sequence). The CDR3 totals 10 residues. V was trimmed by 0 bases and J by 17 bases, leaving 8 bases between them. The clonotype was recovered from an elderly woman with COVID-19, enrolled during active disease. Sequencing was carried out using peripheral blood. The chain combines TRBV20-1 with TRBJ1-6; D is ambiguous. CDR3 in amino acids: CSARDVGVHF. CDR3 in DNA: TGCAGTGCTAGAGATGTGGGCGTCCACTTT.